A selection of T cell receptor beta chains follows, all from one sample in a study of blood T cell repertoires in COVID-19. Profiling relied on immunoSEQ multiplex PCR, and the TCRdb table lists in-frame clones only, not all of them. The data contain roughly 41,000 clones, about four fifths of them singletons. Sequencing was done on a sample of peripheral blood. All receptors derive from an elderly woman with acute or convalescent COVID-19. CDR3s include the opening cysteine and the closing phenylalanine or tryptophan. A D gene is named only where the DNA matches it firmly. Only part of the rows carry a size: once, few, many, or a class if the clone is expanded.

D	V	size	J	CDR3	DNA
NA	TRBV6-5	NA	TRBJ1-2	CASTIDRVYGYTF	TGTGCCAGCACCATCGACAGAGTCTATGGCTACACCTTC
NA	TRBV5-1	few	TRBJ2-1	CASSYSNEQFF	TGCGCCAGCAGCTACTCCAATGAGCAGTTCTTC
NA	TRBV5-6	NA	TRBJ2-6	CASSYLSGANVLTF	TGTGCCAGCAGCTATCTCTCTGGGGCCAACGTCCTGACTTTC
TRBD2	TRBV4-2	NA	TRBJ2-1	CASSETGTRWNEQFF	TGTGCCAGCAGCGAAACCGGGACTAGATGGAATGAGCAGTTCTTC
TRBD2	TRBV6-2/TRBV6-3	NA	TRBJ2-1	CASTPLERGAHNEQFF	TGTGCCAGCACCCCCTTGGAGCGGGGGGCGCACAATGAGCAGTTCTTC
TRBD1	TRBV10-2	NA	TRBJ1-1	CASSRDREGTEAFF	TGCGCCAGCAGCCGCGACAGGGAAGGGACTGAAGCTTTCTTT
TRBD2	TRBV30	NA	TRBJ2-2	CAGRTSANTGELFF	TGTGCCGGACGGACTAGCGCGAACACCGGGGAGCTGTTTTTT
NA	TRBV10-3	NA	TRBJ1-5	CAISETNQPQHF	TGTGCCATCAGTGAAACAAATCAGCCCCAGCATTTT
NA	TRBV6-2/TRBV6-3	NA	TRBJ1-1	CASSHPGLDTEAFF	TGTGCCAGCAGCCACCCGGGGTTAGACACTGAAGCTTTCTTT
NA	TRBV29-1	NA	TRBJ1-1	CSVAFGQTNTEAFF	TGCAGCGTTGCCTTTGGGCAGACGAACACTGAAGCTTTCTTT
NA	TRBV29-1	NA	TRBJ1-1	CSVARGSGANTEAFF	TGCAGCGTTGCCAGGGGCTCCGGGGCGAACACTGAAGCTTTCTTT
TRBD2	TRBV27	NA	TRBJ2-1	CANLSGGSSLRGNEQFF	TGTGCCAACCTTAGCGGGGGGTCCTCCCTGAGGGGCAATGAGCAGTTCTTC
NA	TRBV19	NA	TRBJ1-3	CASSIDYFRTARSGNTIYF	TGTGCCAGTAGTATAGATTATTTCAGGACAGCCCGCTCTGGAAACACCATATATTTT
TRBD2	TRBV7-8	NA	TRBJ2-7	CASSSSPELAEYEQYF	TGTGCCAGCAGCTCTTCCCCCGAACTAGCGGAATACGAGCAGTACTTC
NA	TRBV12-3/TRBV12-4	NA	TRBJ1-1	CASSLGTEAFF	TGTGCCAGCAGTCTCGGGACTGAAGCTTTCTTT
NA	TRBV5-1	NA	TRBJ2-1	CASSLGQLGEQFF	TGCGCCAGCAGCTTGGGACAACTCGGAGAGCAGTTCTTC
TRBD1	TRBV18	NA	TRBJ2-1	CASSLGQGDRNEQFF	TGTGCCAGCTCACTGGGACAGGGAGACAGGAATGAGCAGTTCTTC
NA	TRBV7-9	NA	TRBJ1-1	CASSSRGASNTEAFF	TGTGCCAGCAGCTCCCGGGGGGCCTCTAACACTGAAGCTTTCTTT
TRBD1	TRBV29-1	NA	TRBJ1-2	CSVVRDRGTGYTF	TGCAGCGTTGTGAGGGACAGGGGGACGGGCTACACCTTC
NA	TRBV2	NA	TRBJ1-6	CAVQGVNNSPLHF	TGTGCCGTACAGGGTGTAAATAATTCACCCCTCCACTTT
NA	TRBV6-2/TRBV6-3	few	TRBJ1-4	CASSPPGQDEKLFF	TGTGCCAGCAGCCCCCCGGGACAAGACGAAAAACTGTTTTTT
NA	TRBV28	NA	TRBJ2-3	CASSAPRVRDTQYF	TGTGCCAGCAGTGCCCCGAGGGTTAGAGATACGCAGTATTTT
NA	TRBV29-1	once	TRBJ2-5	CSVRLGSETQYF	TGCAGCGTCCGACTAGGTTCGGAGACCCAGTACTTC